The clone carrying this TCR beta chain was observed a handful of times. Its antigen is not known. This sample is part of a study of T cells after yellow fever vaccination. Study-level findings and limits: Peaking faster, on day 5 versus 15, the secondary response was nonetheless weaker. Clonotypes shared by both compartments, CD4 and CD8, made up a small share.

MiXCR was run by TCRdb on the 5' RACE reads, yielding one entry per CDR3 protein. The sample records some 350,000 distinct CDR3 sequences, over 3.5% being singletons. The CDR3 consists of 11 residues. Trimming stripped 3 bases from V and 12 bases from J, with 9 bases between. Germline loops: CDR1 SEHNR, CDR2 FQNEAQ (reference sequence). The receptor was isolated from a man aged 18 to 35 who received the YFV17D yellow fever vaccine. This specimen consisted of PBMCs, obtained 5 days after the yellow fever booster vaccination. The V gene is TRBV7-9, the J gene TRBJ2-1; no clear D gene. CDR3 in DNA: TGTGCCAGCAGCTTTAACGAAGGGCAGTTCTTC. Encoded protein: CASSFNEGQFF.